This T cell receptor beta chain was documented in a study of T cells expressing NK-cell markers. With UMIs, 5'RACE template switching was used to make TCR beta cDNA. No DNA is given; TCRdb re-called the 5' RACE reads and lists each CDR3 protein once. Its table lists around 550,000 distinct CDR3 sequences. In germline, CDR1 is SGHVS, CDR2 FNYEAQ. The CDR3 sequence is 17 residues long. The sequenced material came from blood T cells: a sorted CD56 or NKG2C T cell subset, CD4+ or CD8+ T cells, or bulk PBMC T cells (not recorded which). This TCR was sampled from a man aged 18 to 35 in good health. This chain connects TRBV7-6 to TRBJ2-3; TCRdb's D call of TRBD1 is untestable without DNA. The CDR3 sequence is CASSPLGRLGGTDTQYF.